This T cell receptor (beta chain) was recovered during a study of shared clonotypes between healthy human individuals. Sequencing was performed with immunoSEQ multiplex PCR; in TCRdb, only in-frame clones are kept and a portion is missing. Among approximately 2.4 million clones listed, more than 90% were seen once. Trimming removed 6 bases from V and 10 bases from J, with 13 bases in between. The length of the CDR3 is 12 residues. Germline values: CDR1 SGHNT, CDR2 YENEEA. The receptor was isolated from a man between 18 and 29 years old in good health. Sequencing was done on a sample of naive CD4+ T cells sorted from blood. Subset given: CD45RA+ positively selected. V usage is TRBV11-3 and J usage is TRBJ2-1; possible D gene TRBD1, 5 bases. CDR3 DNA: TGTGCCAGCAGTTCCACAGGCCGCGAGCAGTTCTTC. Translation: CASSSTGREQFF.